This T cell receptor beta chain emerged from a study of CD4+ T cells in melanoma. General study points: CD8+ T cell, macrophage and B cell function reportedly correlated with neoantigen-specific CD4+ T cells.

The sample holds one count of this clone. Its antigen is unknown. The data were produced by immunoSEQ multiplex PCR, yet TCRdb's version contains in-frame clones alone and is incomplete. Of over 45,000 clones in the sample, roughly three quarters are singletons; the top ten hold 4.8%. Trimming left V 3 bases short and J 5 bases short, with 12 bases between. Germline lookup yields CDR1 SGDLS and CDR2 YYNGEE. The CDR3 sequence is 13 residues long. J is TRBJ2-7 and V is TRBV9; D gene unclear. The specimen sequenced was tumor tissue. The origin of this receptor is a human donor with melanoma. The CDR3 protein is CASSGSWGNEQYF. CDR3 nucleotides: TGTGCCAGCAGCGGGAGCTGGGGTAACGAGCAGTACTTC.